Included here is one T cell receptor (beta chain) sequence, with context. TCRdb redid the calling of the PCR reads with MiXCR, one entry per CDR3 protein. The data contain just under 650,000 distinct CDR3 sequences, about 20% of them singletons. The data derive from a study of molecular identifiers for immune sequencing clone quantification. V was shortened by 5 bases and J by 0 bases, with 13 bases between the two germline ends. Germline lookup yields CDR1 SEHNR and CDR2 FQNEAQ (reference sequence). The CDR3 length is 15 residues. V gene TRBV7-9 combines with J gene TRBJ1-1; D is unresolved. This TCR came from a human donor in good health. Some libraries in this study had Jurkat cell RNA spiked in. The sequenced material came from naive CD8+ T cells from blood, with Jurkat cell RNA spiked in. Documented subset: FACS-sorted CD8+CD4-CCR7+CD45RA+ naive T cells. CDR3 residues: CASSARELVNTEAFF. CDR3 nucleotide sequence: TGTGCCAGCAGCGCCCGGGAGCTAGTGAACACTGAAGCTTTCTTT.